The 30 T cell receptor beta chains below were found in one sample sequenced in a study of human CD8 memory T cell subsets. TCR beta libraries were made by UMI-labeled 5' RACE. After re-calling the 5' RACE reads, TCRdb lists one entry per CDR3 protein, DNA absent. The sample totals about 6,200 distinct CDR3 sequences; its top ten clones hold roughly a third. Sequencing used CD8+ effector memory T cells (TEM) sorted from PBMCs. Subset denoted: effector memory CD8 T cells, CCR7- CD45RO+ CD95+. The receptors shown here come from a human donor in good health.

The genes are TRBV6-1 and TRBJ2-7; TCRdb gives TRBD2 as the D gene, but with no DNA this cannot be confirmed. This CDR3 has 15 amino acids. The germline CDR1 and CDR2 sequences are MNHNS and SASEGT. CDR3 amino acids: CASSEREVASYEQYF.

V is TRBV3-1 and J is TRBJ2-2; TCRdb gives TRBD1 as the D gene, but with no DNA this cannot be confirmed. There are 16 residues in the CDR3. The V gene's germline CDR1 is LGHDT and CDR2 YNNKEL (reference sequence). CDR3 in amino acids: CASSPWTGESTGELFF.

The chain recombines TRBV7-2 with TRBJ2-5. The germline V gene encodes CDR1 SGHTA and CDR2 FQGNSA. The CDR3 runs 13 residues. The CDR3 protein is CASSLWVGETQYF. Variable domain in full (rest from reference TRBV7-2 and TRBJ2-5): GAGVSQSPSNKVTEKGKDVELRCDPISGHTALYWYRQSLGQGLEFLIYFQGNSAPDKSGLPSDRFSAERTGGSVSTLTIQRTQQEDSAVYLCASSLWVGETQYFGPGTRLLVL.

The chain's CDR3 is CASSPPSGRTNEQYF. The rearrangement joins TRBV5-6 to TRBJ2-7; with no DNA, the TCRdb D assignment of TRBD2 cannot be verified. Germline values: CDR1 SGHDT, CDR2 YYEEEE. This CDR3 is built from 15 residues.

V and J are TRBV28 and TRBJ2-1; TCRdb reports TRBD1, a call that lacks DNA to check it against. The CDR3 is 17 amino acids. The germline V gene encodes CDR1 MDHEN and CDR2 SYDVKM. CDR3 protein: CASSPRTGISSYNEQFF.

The J gene is TRBJ2-3, the V gene TRBV4-1; the D call of TRBD2 rests on TCRdb alone, since no DNA is present to check it. CDR3 length: 16 residues. CDR1 and CDR2 from the germline V gene are MGHRA and YSYEKL. CDR3 protein: CASSQEPSGGADTQYF.

This chain uses TRBV6-4 with TRBJ2-1; as DNA is missing, the TRBD1 call by TCRdb cannot be tested. CDR1 is MRHNA, CDR2 SNTAGT, per germline. The CDR3 has 15 amino acids. CDR3 sequence: CASSKEGAEPNEQFF.

This clonotype is identified as medium-sized from frequency. This chain links TRBV9 with TRBJ2-1; TCRdb outputs TRBD1, but without DNA this stays unchecked. Germline V gene lookup returns CDR1 SGDLS and CDR2 YYNGEE. The CDR3 spans 14 residues. CDR3 in amino acids: CASSAGTAREEQFF.

The V and J genes are TRBV5-4 and TRBJ2-7; TCRdb selects TRBD2, and the lack of DNA leaves this call unchecked. Germline loops: CDR1 SGHNT, CDR2 YYREEE (reference sequence). The CDR3 is 13 residues long. CDR3 loop: CASSSRGGDEQYF.

V usage is TRBV18 and J usage is TRBJ2-7; the TCRdb D gene call, TRBD2, has no DNA to confirm it. Germline assignment: CDR1 KGHSH and CDR2 LQKENI. The CDR3 sequence is 16 residues long. The CDR3 sequence: CASSLRELADTYEQYF.

This sequence joins TRBV9 and TRBJ2-1; lacking DNA, the TRBD1 call made by TCRdb goes unchecked. Looked up from germline, CDR1 is SGDLS and CDR2 is YYNGEE. The CDR3 length is 15 residues. CDR3: CASSVGRGTYNEQFF.

This rearrangement joins TRBV27 to TRBJ1-1; TCRdb names TRBD1, which stays unverified in the absence of DNA. CDR1 MNHEY and CDR2 SMNVEV come from the germline V gene (reference sequence). The CDR3 covers 15 residues. The CDR3 protein is CASSLTHPLNTEAFF.

The chain joins TRBV7-6 to TRBJ1-6. Per the germline V gene, CDR1 is SGHVS and CDR2 is FNYEAQ. The CDR3 has 13 amino acids. CDR3 sequence: CASSSTAGGPLHF.

The chain employs TRBV7-2 and TRBJ1-2. CDR1 and CDR2 from the germline V gene are SGHTA and FQGNSA. This CDR3 contains 13 residues. CDR3 protein: CASSSTSMGPYTF.

This clonotype ranks as medium-sized in terms of frequency. The chain has TRBV10-2 and TRBJ1-2. This CDR3 spans 12 amino acids. Germline CDR1 and CDR2: WSHSY and SAAADI. CDR3 protein: CASSESSYGYTF.

The chain links TRBV20-1 to TRBJ2-7; TCRdb selects TRBD1, and the lack of DNA leaves this call unchecked. Germline CDR1 and CDR2: DFQATT and SNEGSKA (reference sequence). This CDR3 is 12 amino acids long. CDR3 region: CSARVQDYEQYF.

The chain links TRBV12-3 or TRBV12-4 to TRBJ1-2; TCRdb's assignment of TRBD1 cannot be checked, as there is no DNA. The CDR3 extends over 13 amino acids. The CDR3 loop is CASTRRGNYGYTF.

The rearrangement links TRBV20-1 to TRBJ2-6; TCRdb lists TRBD1, though no DNA is available to test this call. From germline, CDR1 is DFQATT and CDR2 SNEGSKA (reference sequence). The CDR3 is made up of 16 amino acids. The CDR3 reads CSARPWDSSGANVLTF.

The chain combines TRBV27 with TRBJ2-7; the D call from TCRdb, TRBD1, cannot be confirmed without DNA. The CDR3 has 14 amino acids. Germline lookup yields CDR1 MNHEY and CDR2 SMNVEV (reference sequence). The CDR3 loop is CASSFGGPSYEQYF.

This chain links TRBV6-4 with TRBJ2-3; TCRdb selects TRBD2, and the lack of DNA leaves this call unchecked. The CDR3 has 14 amino acids. Germline V CDR1 and CDR2: MRHNA, SNTAGT. The CDR3 sequence is CASSDGGETDTQYF.

V is TRBV11-2 and J is TRBJ2-3; TCRdb's assignment of TRBD2 cannot be checked, as there is no DNA. The V gene's germline CDR1 is SGHAT and CDR2 FQNNGV. The CDR3 is 13 amino acids. The CDR3 spells CASSLVVLDTQYF.

V and J are TRBV15 and TRBJ2-1; checking the TCRdb D call of TRBD1 is not possible without DNA. Germline V lookup: CDR1 LNHNV, CDR2 YYDKDF (reference sequence). There are 14 residues in the CDR3. The CDR3 spells CATSPGQGHNEQFF. The whole variable domain, filled in from reference TRBV15 and TRBJ2-1, reads DAMVIQNPRYQVTQFGKPVTLSCSQTLNHNVMYWYQQKSSQAPKLLFHYYDKDFNNEADTPDNFQSRRPNTSFCFLDIRSPGLGDTAMYLCATSPGQGHNEQFFGPGTRLTVL.

CDR3 region: CASSLANYRKLFF. The chain is built from TRBV19 and TRBJ1-4. The CDR3 totals 13 residues. In germline, CDR1 is LNHDA, CDR2 SQIVND (reference sequence).

The V and J genes are TRBV19 and TRBJ2-2; the TCRdb call, TRBD1, lacks DNA for checking. The CDR3 contains 13 residues. The V gene's germline CDR1 is LNHDA and CDR2 SQIVND (reference sequence). This CDR3 is CASSTRGPGELFF. Together with reference TRBV19 and TRBJ2-2, the CDR3 gives the full variable domain: DGGITQSPKYLFRKEGQNVTLSCEQNLNHDAMYWYRQDPGQGLRLIYYSQIVNDFQKGDIAEGYSVSREKKESFPLTVTSAQKNPTAFYLCASSTRGPGELFFGEGSRLTVL.

The V and J genes are TRBV20-1 and TRBJ1-6; TCRdb calls TRBD1, which cannot be checked without DNA. The CDR3 is 17 residues long. The germline V gene has CDR1 DFQATT and CDR2 SNEGSKA (reference sequence). This CDR3 is CSAQELTGSVQGSPLHF.

CDR3 sequence: CASSYSGTPSNYGYTF. The chain links TRBV6-5 to TRBJ1-2; there is no DNA to check the TCRdb D call of TRBD1. The CDR3 has 16 residues. Germline loops: CDR1 MNHEY, CDR2 SVGAGI.

The chain employs TRBV19 and TRBJ2-7; TCRdb returns TRBD1, unconfirmable since there is no DNA. The length of the CDR3 is 14 residues. Germline V lookup: CDR1 LNHDA, CDR2 SQIVND (reference sequence). CDR3 sequence: CASSSGTGGYEQYF.

The chain carries TRBV28 and TRBJ1-3; the TRBD1 assignment by TCRdb is unverifiable without DNA. Per germline, CDR1 MDHEN and CDR2 SYDVKM. There are 16 residues in the CDR3. The CDR3 sequence: CASSLGTVRSGNTIYF.

The V call is TRBV24-1, the J call TRBJ2-3; absent DNA, TCRdb's TRBD1 call cannot be checked. The germline V gene has CDR1 KGHDR and CDR2 SFDVKD. There are 14 residues in the CDR3. The CDR3 protein is CATSDQGSLEPQYF.

The V and J genes are TRBV5-4 and TRBJ2-7. The germline V gene has CDR1 SGHNT and CDR2 YYREEE (reference sequence). This CDR3 is 15 amino acids long. This chain's CDR3 is CASSLRQRESHEQYF.